One T cell receptor (beta chain) is described in this entry. Its antigen is currently unknown. This CDR3 region has 15 residues. V lost 1 base, J lost 1 base, and 7 bases lay in between. Germline CDR1 reads SNHLY; CDR2 reads FYNNEI. The data originate from a study of Graves' ophthalmopathy and Graves' hyperthyroidism. General study results and limits: The 13-signature model separated ophthalmopathy from stable hyperthyroidism at 85% to 90% sensitivity and nearly 82% specificity.

Amplification targeted the TCR beta CDR3 regions, with RNA transcripts as the source material. First-round RT-PCR relied on HTBI primers, and a second-round multiplex PCR came next. Each CDR3 protein is one row after TCRdb ran MiXCR on the multiplex PCR reads. The sample contains 200,000 to 250,000 distinct CDR3 sequences, 40% to 50% of which appear only once. Moderate-to-severe activity, with CAS ≥3, NOSPECS ≥4 and duration under 3 months, characterized the donors with ophthalmopathy. Patients were diagnosed from clinical symptoms, serum thyroxine, TRAb, thyroid ultrasound and orbital computed tomography. PBMCs had their origin in fresh peripheral blood (more than 9.5 ml).

The chain combines TRBV2 with TRBJ1-4, with D unresolved. Sequencing was carried out using peripheral blood. The clonotype comes from an adult man with Graves' ophthalmopathy. The CDR3 DNA reads TGTGCCAGCAGTGAAGGAGTACAAACTAATGAAAAACTGTTTTTT. This translates into CASSEGVQTNEKLFF.